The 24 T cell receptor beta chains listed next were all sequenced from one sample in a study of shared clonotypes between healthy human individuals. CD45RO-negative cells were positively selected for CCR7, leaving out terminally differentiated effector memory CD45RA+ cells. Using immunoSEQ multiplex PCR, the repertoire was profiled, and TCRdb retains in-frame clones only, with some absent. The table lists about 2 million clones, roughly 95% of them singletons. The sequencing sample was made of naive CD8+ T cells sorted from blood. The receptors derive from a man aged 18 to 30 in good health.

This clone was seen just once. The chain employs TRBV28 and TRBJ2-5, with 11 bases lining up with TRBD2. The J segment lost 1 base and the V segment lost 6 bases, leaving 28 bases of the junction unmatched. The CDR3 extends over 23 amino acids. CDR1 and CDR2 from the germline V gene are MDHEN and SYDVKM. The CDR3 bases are TGTGCCAGCAGCCTAAAGGACAGCACCCTCCCTAGTCTCCTAGCGGGAGGCCAAGAGACCCAGTACTTC. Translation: CASSLKDSTLPSLLAGGQETQYF. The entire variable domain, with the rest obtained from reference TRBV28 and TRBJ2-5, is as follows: DVKVTQSSRYLVKRTGEKVFLECVQDMDHENMFWYRQDPGLGLRLIYFSYDVKMKEKGDIPEGYSVSREKKERFSLILESASTNQTSMYLCASSLKDSTLPSLLAGGQETQYFGPGTRLLVL.

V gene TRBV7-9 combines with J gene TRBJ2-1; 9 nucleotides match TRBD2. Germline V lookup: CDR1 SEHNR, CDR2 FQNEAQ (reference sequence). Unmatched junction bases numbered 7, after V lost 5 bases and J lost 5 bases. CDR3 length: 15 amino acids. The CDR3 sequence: CASSGLAGEHNEQFF. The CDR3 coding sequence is TGTGCCAGCAGCGGATTAGCGGGGGAACACAATGAGCAGTTCTTC.

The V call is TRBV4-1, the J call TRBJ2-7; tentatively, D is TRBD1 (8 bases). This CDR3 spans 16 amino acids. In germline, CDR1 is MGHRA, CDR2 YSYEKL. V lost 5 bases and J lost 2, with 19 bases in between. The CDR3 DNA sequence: TGCGCCAGCAGCGCAGAAAGCGGGACAGGTACCTACGAGCAGTACTTC. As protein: CASSAESGTGTYEQYF.

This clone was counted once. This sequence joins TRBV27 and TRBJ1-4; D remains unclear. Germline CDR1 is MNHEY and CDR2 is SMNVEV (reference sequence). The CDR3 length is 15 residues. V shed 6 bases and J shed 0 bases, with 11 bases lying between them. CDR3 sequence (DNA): TGTGCCAGCAGACGGACGGATGCAACTAATGAAAAACTGTTTTTT. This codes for CASRRTDATNEKLFF.

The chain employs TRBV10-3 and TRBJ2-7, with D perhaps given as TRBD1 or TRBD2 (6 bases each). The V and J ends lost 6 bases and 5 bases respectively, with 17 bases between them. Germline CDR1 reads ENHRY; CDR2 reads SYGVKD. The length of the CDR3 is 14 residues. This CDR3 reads CAIRPDSGGDEQYF. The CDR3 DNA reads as TGTGCCATCAGACCGGACAGCGGAGGGGACGAGCAGTACTTC.

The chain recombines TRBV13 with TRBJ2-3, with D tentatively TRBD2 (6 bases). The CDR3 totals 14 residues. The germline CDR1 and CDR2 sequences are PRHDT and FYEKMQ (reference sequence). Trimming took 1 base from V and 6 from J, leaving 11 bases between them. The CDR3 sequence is CASSLAPGGDTQYF. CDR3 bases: TGTGCCAGCAGCTTAGCTCCTGGAGGGGATACGCAGTATTTT.

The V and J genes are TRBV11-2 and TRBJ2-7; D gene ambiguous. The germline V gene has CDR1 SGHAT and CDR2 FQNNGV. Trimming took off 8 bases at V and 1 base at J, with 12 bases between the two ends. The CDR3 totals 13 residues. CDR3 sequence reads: CASEEPNSYEQYF. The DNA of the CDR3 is TGTGCCAGCGAAGAACCCAATTCCTACGAGCAGTACTTC.

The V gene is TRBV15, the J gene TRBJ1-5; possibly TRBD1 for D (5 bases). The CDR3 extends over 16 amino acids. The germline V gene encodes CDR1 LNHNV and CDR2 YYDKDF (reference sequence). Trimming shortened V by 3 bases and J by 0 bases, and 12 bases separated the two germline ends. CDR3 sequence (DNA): TGTGCCACCAGCAGTCCGGGACGGCATAGCAATCAGCCCCAGCATTTT. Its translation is CATSSPGRHSNQPQHF.

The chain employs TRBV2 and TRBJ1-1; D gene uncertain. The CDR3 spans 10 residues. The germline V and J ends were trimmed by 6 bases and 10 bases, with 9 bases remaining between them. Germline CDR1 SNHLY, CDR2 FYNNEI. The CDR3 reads CASRGRAAFF. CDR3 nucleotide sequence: TGTGCCAGCAGAGGAAGGGCAGCTTTCTTT.

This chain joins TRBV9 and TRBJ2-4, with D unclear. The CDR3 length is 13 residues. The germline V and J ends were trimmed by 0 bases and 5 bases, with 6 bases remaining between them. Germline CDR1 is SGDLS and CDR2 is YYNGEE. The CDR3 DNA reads TGTGCCAGCAGCGTAGACACAGAAAACATTCAGTACTTC. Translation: CASSVDTENIQYF. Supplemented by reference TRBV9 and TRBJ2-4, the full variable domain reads DSGVTQTPKHLITATGQRVTLRCSPRSGDLSVYWYQQSLDQGLQFLIQYYNGEERAKGNILERFSAQQFPDLHSELNLSSLELGDSALYFCASSVDTENIQYFGAGTRLSVL.

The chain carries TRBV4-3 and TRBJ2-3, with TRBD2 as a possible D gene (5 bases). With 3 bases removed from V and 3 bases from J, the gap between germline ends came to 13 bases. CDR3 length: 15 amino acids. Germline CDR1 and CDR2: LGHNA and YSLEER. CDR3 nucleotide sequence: TGCGCCAGCAGCCAGTCGCGAGGGCCAACAGATACGCAGTATTTT. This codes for CASSQSRGPTDTQYF.

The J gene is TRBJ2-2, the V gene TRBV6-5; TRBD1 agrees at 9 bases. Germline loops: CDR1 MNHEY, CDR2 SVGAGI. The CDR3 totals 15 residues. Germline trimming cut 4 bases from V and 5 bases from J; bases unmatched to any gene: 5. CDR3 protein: CASSSWGQGTGELFF. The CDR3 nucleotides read TGTGCCAGCAGTTCTTGGGGACAGGGAACCGGGGAGCTGTTTTTT.

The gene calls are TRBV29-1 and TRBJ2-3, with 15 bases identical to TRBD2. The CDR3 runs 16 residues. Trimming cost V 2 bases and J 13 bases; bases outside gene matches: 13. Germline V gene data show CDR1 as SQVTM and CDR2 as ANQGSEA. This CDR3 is CSVEPRTSGGAAVKYF. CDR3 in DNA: TGCAGCGTTGAACCCCGGACTAGCGGGGGGGCCGCGGTAAAGTATTTT.

The CDR3 reads CASSPDNQETQYF. CDR3 DNA: TGCGCCAGCAGCCCGGACAACCAAGAGACCCAGTACTTC. The V call is TRBV5-1, the J call TRBJ2-5, with D possibly being TRBD1 (5 bases). The CDR3 is 13 amino acids. Germline V gene sequence: CDR1 SGHRS, CDR2 YFSETQ. Deletions cut 4 bases from V and 0 bases from J, with 7 bases between.

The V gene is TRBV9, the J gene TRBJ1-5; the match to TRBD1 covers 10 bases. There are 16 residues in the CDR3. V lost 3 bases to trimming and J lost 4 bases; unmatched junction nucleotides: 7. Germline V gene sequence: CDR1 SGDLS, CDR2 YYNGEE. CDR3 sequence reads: CASSGNPDRGNQPQHF. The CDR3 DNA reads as TGTGCCAGCAGCGGAAATCCGGACAGGGGGAATCAGCCCCAGCATTTT.

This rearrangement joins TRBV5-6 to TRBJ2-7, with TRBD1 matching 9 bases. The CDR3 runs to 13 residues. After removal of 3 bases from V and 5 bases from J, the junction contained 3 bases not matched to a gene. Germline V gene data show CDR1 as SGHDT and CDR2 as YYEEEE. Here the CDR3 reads CASSWDRDHEQYF. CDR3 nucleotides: TGTGCCAGCAGCTGGGACAGGGACCACGAGCAGTACTTC.

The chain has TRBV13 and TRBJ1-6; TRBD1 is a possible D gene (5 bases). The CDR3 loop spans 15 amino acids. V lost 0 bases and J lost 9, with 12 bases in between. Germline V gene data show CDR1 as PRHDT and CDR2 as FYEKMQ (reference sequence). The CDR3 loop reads CASSLGAGGGSPLHF. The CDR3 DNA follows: TGTGCCAGCAGCTTAGGCGCCGGGGGAGGTTCACCCCTCCACTTT.

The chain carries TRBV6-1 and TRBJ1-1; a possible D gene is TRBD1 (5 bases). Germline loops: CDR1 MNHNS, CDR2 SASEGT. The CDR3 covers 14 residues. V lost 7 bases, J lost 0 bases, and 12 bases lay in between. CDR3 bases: TGTGCCAGCACGAGACAGCCTTTGAACACTGAAGCTTTCTTT. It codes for CASTRQPLNTEAFF.

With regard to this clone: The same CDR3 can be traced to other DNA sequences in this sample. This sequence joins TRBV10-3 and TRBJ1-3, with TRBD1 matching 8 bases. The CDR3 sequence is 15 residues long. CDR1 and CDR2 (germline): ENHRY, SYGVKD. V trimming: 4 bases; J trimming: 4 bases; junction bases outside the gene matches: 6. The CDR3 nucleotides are TGTGCCATCAGTGCCACAGGGGGATCAGGAAACACCATATATTTT. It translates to CAISATGGSGNTIYF.

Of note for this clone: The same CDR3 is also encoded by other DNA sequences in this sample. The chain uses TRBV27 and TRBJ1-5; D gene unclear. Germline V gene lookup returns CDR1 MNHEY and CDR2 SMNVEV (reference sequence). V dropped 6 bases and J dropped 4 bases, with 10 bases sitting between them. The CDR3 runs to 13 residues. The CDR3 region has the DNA TGTGCCAGCAGAGGGATAGGGAATCAGCCCCAGCATTTT. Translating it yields CASRGIGNQPQHF.

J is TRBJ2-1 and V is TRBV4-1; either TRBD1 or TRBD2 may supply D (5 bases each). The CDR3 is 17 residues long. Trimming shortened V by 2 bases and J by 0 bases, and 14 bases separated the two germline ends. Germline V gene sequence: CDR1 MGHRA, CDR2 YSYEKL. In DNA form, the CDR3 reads TGCGCCAGCAGCCAATTTCTCCGGGACCACTCCTACAATGAGCAGTTCTTC. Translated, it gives CASSQFLRDHSYNEQFF.

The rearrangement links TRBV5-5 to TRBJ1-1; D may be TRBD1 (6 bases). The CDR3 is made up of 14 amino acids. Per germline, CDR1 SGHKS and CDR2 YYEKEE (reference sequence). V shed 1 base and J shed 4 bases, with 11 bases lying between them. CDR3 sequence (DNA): TGTGCCAGCAGCTTGATCGGGGGCCCCACTGAAGCTTTCTTT. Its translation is CASSLIGGPTEAFF.

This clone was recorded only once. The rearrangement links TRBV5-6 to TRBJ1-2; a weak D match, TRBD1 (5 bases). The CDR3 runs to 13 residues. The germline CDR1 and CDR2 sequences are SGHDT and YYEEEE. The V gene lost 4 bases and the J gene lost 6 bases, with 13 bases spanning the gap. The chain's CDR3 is CASSVGTADGYTF. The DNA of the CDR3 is TGTGCCAGCAGCGTCGGGACGGCAGATGGCTACACCTTC.

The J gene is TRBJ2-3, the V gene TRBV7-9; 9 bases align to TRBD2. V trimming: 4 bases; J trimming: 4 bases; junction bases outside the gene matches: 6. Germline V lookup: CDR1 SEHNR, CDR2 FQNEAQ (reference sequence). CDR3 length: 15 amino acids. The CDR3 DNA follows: TGTGCCAGCAGCTACGAGCGGGGGGTGTCAGATACGCAGTATTTT. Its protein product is CASSYERGVSDTQYF. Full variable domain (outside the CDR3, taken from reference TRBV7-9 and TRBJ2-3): DTGVSQNPRHKITKRGQNVTFRCDPISEHNRLYWYRQTLGQGPEFLTYFQNEAQLEKSRLLSDRFSAERPKGSFSTLEIQRTEQGDSAMYLCASSYERGVSDTQYFGPGTRLTVL.